The rows below give T cell receptor beta chains drawn from one sample of a study of shared clonotypes between healthy human individuals. TCRdb's table, derived via immunoSEQ multiplex PCR, lists solely in-frame clones and lacks some. The sample has under 600,000 clones, around 96% seen once; the top ten hold 0.064%. The sequencing sample was made of naive CD4+ T cells sorted from blood. These receptors all come from a young woman in good health. The CDR3 runs from the conserved cysteine through the conserved F or W. The D gene is left open where the match is weak. Some rows have no size entry. The others give once, few or many, or a class for an expanded clone.

cdr3_length	clone_size	v_call	j_call	d_call	cdr3_nt	cdr3_aa
15	-	TRBV14	TRBJ1-5	-	TGTGCCAGCAGCCAAGGAGGGACCGCTAACCAGCCCCAGCATTTT	CASSQGGTANQPQHF
17	-	TRBV7-9	TRBJ2-7	-	TGTGCCAGCAGCTCCCCCCCCGGTAGGGACAATTCGGGGGAGCAGTACTTC	CASSSPPGRDNSGEQYF
13	-	TRBV7-2	TRBJ1-5	-	TGTGCCAGCAGCTTCGGGGTCAATCAGCCCCAGCATTTT	CASSFGVNQPQHF
15	-	TRBV18	TRBJ1-1	-	TGTGCCAGCTCACCAACCGCACCAAGGGACACTGAAGCTTTCTTT	CASSPTAPRDTEAFF
15	few	TRBV10-2	TRBJ1-5	TRBD1	TGCGCCAGCAGTAATCCAAGGACAGGGAATCAGCCCCAGCATTTT	CASSNPRTGNQPQHF
15	-	TRBV7-9	TRBJ2-7	-	TGTGCCAGCAGCTTAACCCCAGGGGACAACTACGAGCAGTACTTC	CASSLTPGDNYEQYF
16	-	TRBV5-6	TRBJ1-2	-	TGTGCCAGCAGCGTGACATTCGAGTTAGCTAACTATGGCTACACCTTC	CASSVTFELANYGYTF
15	-	TRBV5-1	TRBJ2-2	-	TGCGCCAGCAGCTTGGTAACGGGGCACACCGGGGAGCTGTTTTTT	CASSLVTGHTGELFF
16	-	TRBV4-1	TRBJ2-1	TRBD1	TGCGCCAGCAGCCACGTGGGACAGGGGTTATTCAATGAGCAGTTCTTC	CASSHVGQGLFNEQFF
13	-	TRBV28	TRBJ2-3	-	TGTGCCAGCAGTTTAGGGTCCCCAGATACGCAGTATTTT	CASSLGSPDTQYF
11	-	TRBV28	TRBJ2-1	-	TGTGCCAGCAGTTCCCCCAATGAGCAGTTCTTC	CASSSPNEQFF
14	-	TRBV19	TRBJ2-7	-	TGTGCCAGTAGTATTGGGACTGCGAGCTTCGGGCAGTACTTC	CASSIGTASFGQYF
14	once	TRBV7-6	TRBJ2-7	TRBD1	TGTGCCAGCAGAAACCCGGGACAGGATGACGAGCAGTACTTC	CASRNPGQDDEQYF
18	-	TRBV4-1	TRBJ1-1	-	TGCGCCAGCAGCCAAGCCAGGGACATTGGATGGGTCGGCACTGAAGCTTTCTTT	CASSQARDIGWVGTEAFF
15	-	TRBV28	TRBJ2-7	TRBD1	TGTGCCAGCAGTTTTCGACAGGGGTACCCCTACGAGCAGTACTTC	CASSFRQGYPYEQYF
13	-	TRBV28	TRBJ2-3	-	TGTGCCAGCAGTCTGAGTAGCACAGATACGCAGTATTTT	CASSLSSTDTQYF
16	-	TRBV11-2	TRBJ2-7	TRBD1	TGTGCCAGCAGCTTACGGGCCTCGGACAGGGGGTACGAGCAGTACTTC	CASSLRASDRGYEQYF
14	-	TRBV28	TRBJ2-7	-	TGTGCCAGCAGTCTCGGGACATGGGGCTACGAGCAGTACTTC	CASSLGTWGYEQYF
14	-	TRBV30	TRBJ2-1	TRBD1	TGTGCCTGGAGCACCGGGACAGGGTCCGATGAGCAGTTCTTC	CAWSTGTGSDEQFF